Each of the 2 T cell receptor beta chains below was sequenced from the same sample in a study of T cell changes during pregnancy in multiple sclerosis. The data were produced by immunoSEQ multiplex PCR, yet TCRdb's version contains in-frame clones alone and is incomplete. The table has about 61,000 clones, 70% to 90% seen once. The input for sequencing was peripheral blood, taken in the first trimester of pregnancy. The origin of the receptors is a female donor in good health, enrolled as a control in a pregnancy study.

This clone has a single count. V and J are TRBV5-1 and TRBJ2-7; TRBD2 matches at 10 bases. The germline V gene encodes CDR1 SGHRS and CDR2 YFSETQ. With 3 bases clipped from V and 0 bases from J, the junction kept 3 bases outside the gene matches. The CDR3 totals 15 residues. The DNA for the CDR3 is TGCGCCAGCAGCTCGACTAGCGGGCGCTCCTACGAGCAGTACTTC. Translating gives CASSSTSGRSYEQYF.

The gene calls are TRBV19 and TRBJ1-4; the D gene is possibly TRBD1 (6 bases). The germline gives CDR1 LNHDA, CDR2 SQIVND (reference sequence). Trimming cost V 4 bases and J 7 bases, with 10 bases left between them. CDR3 length: 13 amino acids. The CDR3 loop reads CASSTRTVEKLFF. For the CDR3, the DNA is TGTGCCAGTAGTACTAGGACAGTTGAAAAACTGTTTTTT.